Listed here are 30 T cell receptor beta chains from one sample, sequenced in a study of technical replicates of blood from several donors. Assay: immunoSEQ multiplex PCR; the TCRdb copy retains only in-frame clones and omits some. The top ten hold 0.2% to 0.25% of the sample, which has some 71,000 clones, roughly 96% seen once. The sample taken for sequencing was T cells isolated from PBMCs. The origin of the receptors is a human donor in good health.

This chain connects TRBV4-1 to TRBJ2-3; D not resolved. Per germline, CDR1 MGHRA and CDR2 YSYEKL. CDR3 length: 11 amino acids. The V end lost 2 bases, the J end lost 13 bases, and 10 bases lay between the germline ends. Here the CDR3 DNA reads TGCGCCAGCAGCCAATCGCTAATAAAGTATTTT. Translation: CASSQSLIKYF.

V is TRBV29-1 and J is TRBJ1-3; D unclear. V was shortened by 4 bases and J by 2 bases, with 12 bases between the two germline ends. The germline V gene encodes CDR1 SQVTM and CDR2 ANQGSEA. This CDR3 is 14 amino acids long. The CDR3 DNA sequence: TGCAGCGTTGTTCTGGTGCTAGCTGGAAACACCATATATTTT. Translation gives CSVVLVLAGNTIYF.

DNA of the CDR3: TGTGCCAGCAGCTCTAGGACAGGCCCAGGTGGCTACACCTTC. This gives the protein CASSSRTGPGGYTF. The chain is built from TRBV7-2 and TRBJ1-2; 7 bases agree with TRBD1. The CDR3 contains 14 residues. Looked up from germline, CDR1 is SGHTA and CDR2 is FQGNSA. Germline trimming cut 4 bases from V and 7 bases from J; bases unmatched to any gene: 9.

This rearrangement joins TRBV23-1 to TRBJ1-1, with D maybe TRBD1 (5 bases). TRBV23-1 is an open reading frame, and its role is uncertain. Trimming pared 0 bases from V and 0 bases from J, leaving 14 bases between. This CDR3 comprises 17 residues. The CDR3 DNA reads as TGCGCCAGCAGTCAATCCGAGGAGAAGGGGCTGAACACTGAAGCTTTCTTT. The encoded protein is CASSQSEEKGLNTEAFF.

The chain links TRBV7-2 to TRBJ1-3, with D uncertain. The CDR3 loop spans 16 amino acids. The V and J ends lost 5 bases and 0 bases respectively, with 14 bases between them. Germline CDR1 SGHTA, CDR2 FQGNSA. The CDR3 DNA reads TGTGCCAGCAGCCGCGGTAATATATTCTCTGGAAACACCATATATTTT. Its protein is CASSRGNIFSGNTIYF. Looking up the rest from reference TRBV7-2 and TRBJ1-3 gives the full variable domain: GAGVSQSPSNKVTEKGKDVELRCDPISGHTALYWYRQSLGQGLEFLIYFQGNSAPDKSGLPSDRFSAERTGGSVSTLTIQRTQQEDSAVYLCASSRGNIFSGNTIYFGEGSWLTVV.

The J gene is TRBJ1-1, the V gene TRBV11-1; D uncertain. The CDR3 length is 15 residues. CDR1 is SGHAT, CDR2 FQDESV, per germline (reference sequence). V was trimmed by 0 bases and J by 0 bases, leaving 8 bases between them. DNA for the CDR3: TGTGCCAGCAGCTTAGCTGACAACGTGAACACTGAAGCTTTCTTT. It translates to CASSLADNVNTEAFF.

The chain uses TRBV7-9 and TRBJ2-3, with 7 bases fitting TRBD1. V dropped 8 bases and J dropped 2; count of bases not matched to a gene: 4. The germline gives CDR1 SEHNR, CDR2 FQNEAQ (reference sequence). This CDR3 is built from 13 residues. Here the CDR3 DNA reads TGTGCCAGCCGACAGGGCAACACAGATACGCAGTATTTT. This codes for CASRQGNTDTQYF. Full variable domain (missing parts from reference TRBV7-9 and TRBJ2-3): DTGVSQNPRHKITKRGQNVTFRCDPISEHNRLYWYRQTLGQGPEFLTYFQNEAQLEKSRLLSDRFSAERPKGSFSTLEIQRTEQGDSAMYLCASRQGNTDTQYFGPGTRLTVL.

J is TRBJ1-1 and V is TRBV7-9; D call uncertain. The CDR3 runs 13 residues. Germline V CDR1 and CDR2: SEHNR, FQNEAQ (reference sequence). The V end lost 3 bases, the J end lost 0 bases, and 5 bases lay between the germline ends. DNA for the CDR3: TGTGCCAGCAGCTTGTCGGTGAACACTGAAGCTTTCTTT. Translation gives CASSLSVNTEAFF. The variable domain in full, completed from reference TRBV7-9 and TRBJ1-1, reads DTGVSQNPRHKITKRGQNVTFRCDPISEHNRLYWYRQTLGQGPEFLTYFQNEAQLEKSRLLSDRFSAERPKGSFSTLEIQRTEQGDSAMYLCASSLSVNTEAFFGQGTRLTVV.

The V and J genes are TRBV2 and TRBJ2-7, with 7 bases that match TRBD1. This CDR3 comprises 17 residues. Germline V gene sequence: CDR1 SNHLY, CDR2 FYNNEI. J gave up 6 bases and V 0 bases, and 14 bases lay outside the gene matches. The CDR3: CASSEAGGQGENLEQYF. For the CDR3, the DNA is TGTGCCAGCAGTGAAGCGGGCGGGCAGGGGGAGAATCTCGAGCAGTACTTC.

This chain links TRBV5-1 with TRBJ1-5; no clear D. CDR3 size: 14 residues. CDR1 is SGHRS and CDR2 is YFSETQ in the germline V gene. Trimming took 3 bases from V and 3 from J, leaving 10 bases between them. The DNA for the CDR3 is TGCGCCAGCAGCTCTGACGGGAACAATCAGCCCCAGCATTTT. It yields the protein CASSSDGNNQPQHF.

This clone was observed a handful of times. V gene TRBV11-2 combines with J gene TRBJ2-2; 7 bases line up with TRBD1. This CDR3 spans 13 amino acids. Germline CDR1 and CDR2: SGHAT and FQNNGV. Germline trimming cut 0 bases from V and 15 bases from J; bases unmatched to any gene: 7. The CDR3 is CASSLDGDRVMFF. CDR3 sequence (DNA): TGTGCCAGCAGCTTAGATGGAGACAGGGTCATGTTTTTT.

The genes are TRBV27 and TRBJ1-1; D uncertain. Germline V gives CDR1 MNHEY, CDR2 SMNVEV (reference sequence). V lost 5 bases and J lost 2, with 9 bases in between. This CDR3 is 13 amino acids long. The CDR3 DNA is TGTGCCAGCAGTCTAAATCGAAACACTGAAGCTTTCTTT. Translating it yields CASSLNRNTEAFF.

The gene calls are TRBV29-1 and TRBJ2-7, with D tentatively TRBD1 (6 bases). The length of the CDR3 is 12 residues. Germline CDR1 SQVTM, CDR2 ANQGSEA. Deletions cut 3 bases from V and 3 bases from J, with 9 bases between. CDR3 amino acids: CSVDQGNYEQYF. As DNA, the CDR3 is TGCAGCGTTGACCAGGGGAACTACGAGCAGTACTTC.

This clone was counted between two and nine times. The V and J genes are TRBV6-1 and TRBJ1-4; 7 bases align to TRBD1. V gave up 7 bases and J gave up 8 bases; unmatched junction bases: 7. Germline assignment: CDR1 MNHNS and CDR2 SASEGT. This CDR3 contains 13 residues. Here the CDR3 DNA reads TGTGCCAGCAACAGGGGCCTTGAGGAAAAACTGTTTTTT. Translating gives CASNRGLEEKLFF.

The chain links TRBV2 to TRBJ1-2, with D perhaps matching TRBD1 (5 bases). The V end was cut by 0 bases, the J end by 7 bases, with 12 bases between. The CDR3 has 14 amino acids. Germline assignment: CDR1 SNHLY and CDR2 FYNNEI. DNA for the CDR3: TGTGCCAGCAGTGAAGCCCCCAGGGTGGGTGGCTACACCTTC. It encodes CASSEAPRVGGYTF.

This chain uses TRBV14 with TRBJ1-2; D is perhaps TRBD1 (5 bases). The V end lost 2 bases, the J end lost 0 bases, and 10 bases lay between the germline ends. This CDR3 region has 15 residues. Germline CDR1 is SGHDN and CDR2 is FVKESK. As DNA, the CDR3 is TGTGCCAGCAGCCAAACGGGGGAATCTAACTATGGCTACACCTTC. Encoded protein: CASSQTGESNYGYTF.

This chain connects TRBV5-1 to TRBJ1-2, with D possibly being TRBD1 (5 bases). The CDR3 consists of 14 residues. V was shortened by 0 bases and J by 4 bases, with 10 bases between the two germline ends. Germline V gene sequence: CDR1 SGHRS, CDR2 YFSETQ. This CDR3 reads CASSLEGQGYGYTF. DNA of the CDR3: TGCGCCAGCAGCTTGGAGGGGCAGGGCTATGGCTACACCTTC.

The chain carries TRBV27 and TRBJ2-7; D may be TRBD2 (5 bases). Germline loops: CDR1 MNHEY, CDR2 SMNVEV (reference sequence). V lost 6 bases and J lost 4, with 13 bases in between. The CDR3 length is 13 residues. The CDR3 DNA reads TGTGCCAGCAGCAACCAAATAGCGTACGAGCAGTACTTC. Its protein product is CASSNQIAYEQYF.

The chain joins TRBV28 to TRBJ2-5, with 8 bases matching TRBD1. The V and J ends lost 4 bases and 0 bases, in that order; junction bases with no gene match: 4. In germline, CDR1 is MDHEN, CDR2 SYDVKM. The CDR3 covers 15 residues. The CDR3 reads CASSSNRGDQETQYF. The CDR3 coding sequence is TGTGCCAGCAGTTCTAACAGGGGGGACCAAGAGACCCAGTACTTC.

The rearrangement links TRBV6-1 to TRBJ1-1; D is unclear. The ends were cut back, 4 bases at V and 7 bases at J, with 13 bases in the middle. The CDR3 length is 13 residues. Germline-derived CDR1 and CDR2 are MNHNS and SASEGT. This chain's CDR3 is CASSVTPVIEAFF. The CDR3 DNA follows: TGTGCCAGCAGTGTAACTCCGGTCATTGAAGCTTTCTTT.

This chain connects TRBV15 to TRBJ2-2; TRBD1 agrees at 8 bases. The CDR3 has 19 residues. Germline values: CDR1 LNHNV, CDR2 YYDKDF (reference sequence). V shed 0 bases, J shed 3 bases, and the junction held 12 bases outside the gene matches. This chain's CDR3 is CATSRDPPGGYAYTGELFF. CDR3 DNA sequence: TGTGCCACCAGCAGAGATCCCCCAGGGGGCTACGCGTACACCGGGGAGCTGTTTTTT.

The J gene is TRBJ2-5, the V gene TRBV5-1; D possibly corresponds to TRBD2 (5 bases). Germline V CDR1 and CDR2: SGHRS, YFSETQ. CDR3 length: 13 amino acids. V gave up 2 bases and J gave up 1 base, with 6 bases separating them. The CDR3 DNA sequence: TGCGCCAGCAGCTTTACTAGCCAAGAGACCCAGTACTTC. It encodes CASSFTSQETQYF.

The chain has TRBV18 and TRBJ1-1; TRBD1 might be the D (5 bases). The CDR3 has 14 residues. Germline lookup yields CDR1 KGHSH and CDR2 LQKENI. Trimming removed 6 bases at V and 2 bases at J, with 13 bases between. The CDR3 nucleotides read TGTGCCAGCTCCACCTTGACAGTTAACACTGAAGCTTTCTTT. This translates into CASSTLTVNTEAFF.

In its sample, this clone was seen once. The V call is TRBV27, the J call TRBJ1-4; possible D gene TRBD1, 5 bases. V shed 1 base and J shed 10 bases, with 16 bases lying between them. Germline CDR1 and CDR2: MNHEY and SMNVEV (reference sequence). The CDR3 extends over 15 amino acids. CDR3 sequence (DNA): TGTGCCAGCAGTTTATTTCGGGGGGTTTCAGGAAAACTGTTTTTT. It codes for CASSLFRGVSGKLFF. The variable domain in full, completed from reference TRBV27 and TRBJ1-4, reads EAQVTQNPRYLITVTGKKLTVTCSQNMNHEYMSWYRQDPGLGLRQIYYSMNVEVTDKGDVPEGYKVSRKEKRNFPLILESPSPNQTSLYFCASSLFRGVSGKLFFGSGTQLSVL.

The chain carries TRBV5-1 and TRBJ2-3, with 9 bases lining up with TRBD2. Germline V lookup: CDR1 SGHRS, CDR2 YFSETQ. The J segment lost 1 base and the V segment lost 4 bases, leaving 7 bases of the junction unmatched. The CDR3 runs to 16 residues. CDR3 sequence reads: CASSPVAGAGTDTQYF. DNA of the CDR3: TGCGCCAGCAGCCCAGTAGCGGGAGCCGGCACAGATACGCAGTATTTT.

The chain employs TRBV5-1 and TRBJ1-5, with D possibly being TRBD1 (6 bases). Germline-derived CDR1 and CDR2 are SGHRS and YFSETQ. The CDR3 runs to 15 residues. V lost 0 bases and J 5 bases, leaving 12 bases between the germline ends. The CDR3 is CASSLGQGSYQPQHF. The DNA for the CDR3 is TGCGCCAGCAGCTTGGGGCAGGGGAGCTATCAGCCCCAGCATTTT.

J is TRBJ2-7 and V is TRBV19, with 9 bases lining up with TRBD1. Losses at the gene ends were 2 bases for V and 2 bases for J; bases not matched to a gene: 13. Germline CDR1 and CDR2: LNHDA and SQIVND (reference sequence). CDR3 length: 18 residues. The DNA of the CDR3 is TGTGCCAGTAGTATATTTGCGACCGGGACAGGGTCCCCCTACGAGCAGTACTTC. This encodes CASSIFATGTGSPYEQYF.

The V gene is TRBV2, the J gene TRBJ1-2, with D possibly TRBD1 on 5 matching bases. V gave up 6 bases and J gave up 8 bases, with 19 bases separating them. The CDR3 length is 14 residues. The germline V gene has CDR1 SNHLY and CDR2 FYNNEI. CDR3 nucleotides: TGTGCCAGCAGGAAAGACGGGGGAGTTTGGGGCTACACCTTC. This encodes CASRKDGGVWGYTF.

The chain couples TRBV6-5 to TRBJ1-5, with 12 bases aligning to TRBD1. The CDR3 is 15 residues long. From germline, CDR1 is MNHEY and CDR2 SVGAGI. V shed 6 bases and J 6 bases; nucleotides not matched to a gene: 6. The CDR3 reads CASSIGTGGGQPQHF. The CDR3 DNA sequence: TGTGCCAGCAGCATAGGGACAGGGGGCGGTCAGCCCCAGCATTTT.

V gene TRBV11-3 combines with J gene TRBJ2-7; tentative D call: TRBD1 (5 bases). This CDR3 contains 15 residues. V was clipped by 2 bases and J by 2 bases, with 13 bases between them. Germline CDR1 and CDR2: SGHNT and YENEEA. In DNA form, the CDR3 reads TGTGCCAGCAGCTTACCTGACAGAGTTACCTACGAGCAGTACTTC. Translation gives CASSLPDRVTYEQYF.